This entry is about one TCR beta chain. The data are from a study of blood T cell repertoires in COVID-19. Germline CDR1 is LGHNA and CDR2 is YSLEER. The CDR3 extends over 14 amino acids. The V end lost 0 bases, the J end lost 10 bases, and 10 bases lay between the germline ends. This table comes from immunoSEQ multiplex PCR, and its TCRdb copy is limited to in-frame clones, with some not included. The sample carries 230,000 or so clones, 90% recorded once. V and J are TRBV4-3 and TRBJ1-6; D gene ambiguous. This receptor was identified in a woman in her sixties with COVID-19, enrolled during active disease. Specimen: peripheral blood. The DNA of the CDR3 is TGCGCCAGCAGCCAAGAGTCAGGAGGGTCACCCCTCCACTTT. Its protein is CASSQESGGSPLHF.